A selection of T cell receptor beta chains follows, all from one sample in a study of cytomegalovirus exposure and HLA in healthy donors. The table came from immunoSEQ multiplex PCR; TCRdb's copy has only in-frame clones and leaves some out. The repertoire includes 60,000 to 65,000 clones, almost 97% of them detected once, and 1% to 1.5% sits in the top ten. The sequenced sample consisted of PBMCs. These receptors were collected from a woman between 18 and 29 years old in good health and CMV-seronegative. The CDR3 runs from the conserved cysteine through the conserved F or W. The D gene is left open where the match is weak. Where a row states a size, it is once, few, many or the class of an expanded clone; other rows omit it.

v_call	j_call	d_call	clone_size	cdr3_nt	cdr3_aa
TRBV7-7	TRBJ2-3	-	-	TGTGCCAGCAGCTCCAGGGGGGCCCCCACAGATACGCAGTATTTT	CASSSRGAPTDTQYF
TRBV7-6	TRBJ2-3	TRBD2	-	TGTGGCAGCAGCAACGGACTAGCGGGAGACGCCCTGACTAGCACAGATACGCAGTATTTT	CGSSNGLAGDALTSTDTQYF
TRBV21-1	TRBJ1-3	-	-	TGTGCCAGCAGCAGAATACACCCGCCGGGAACTCCTGGAAACACCATATATTTT	CASSRIHPPGTPGNTIYF
TRBV11-2	TRBJ2-6	-	-	TGTGCCAGCAGCTTAGAGCTCGGTGGGGCCAACGTCCTGACTTTC	CASSLELGGANVLTF
TRBV19	TRBJ2-3	TRBD1	-	TGTGCCAGTAGTACCGGGACAGGGGGGCCAGTTACGCAGTATTTT	CASSTGTGGPVTQYF
TRBV7-9	TRBJ1-4	TRBD1	once	TGTGCCAGCAGGGCAGGGGGTGAAAAACTGTTTTTT	CASRAGGEKLFF
TRBV5-1	TRBJ2-5	-	-	TGCGCCAGCAGCTTGCGGTGGGAGACCCAGTACTTC	CASSLRWETQYF
TRBV27	TRBJ2-1	TRBD2	-	TGTGCCAGCAGTTTGGGGGGGGATGAGCAGTTCTTC	CASSLGGDEQFF
TRBV5-4	TRBJ2-7	TRBD1	few	TGTGCCAGCAGCCCAGACCCGGGGACAGGGTCCTACGAGCAGTACTTC	CASSPDPGTGSYEQYF
TRBV6-5	TRBJ2-5	TRBD2	-	TGTGCCAGCAGTGGCGGGGCGGGACTACCCGGGACCCAGTACTTC	CASSGGAGLPGTQYF
TRBV7-9	TRBJ2-1	-	-	TGTGCCAGCAGCTTCCCCCACGGCTCCTACAATGAGCAGTTCTTC	CASSFPHGSYNEQFF
TRBV7-6	TRBJ2-3	-	-	TGTGCCAGCAGCTTAGCGGCCACAGATACGCAGTATTTT	CASSLAATDTQYF
TRBV7-2	TRBJ1-1	TRBD1	-	TGTGCCAGCAGCTTACACGGGCAGGGGGTCACTGAAGCTTTCTTT	CASSLHGQGVTEAFF
TRBV7-8	TRBJ2-7	-	-	TGTGCCAGCAGCCAATCCTCCGGGGTCTCCTACGAGCAGTACTTC	CASSQSSGVSYEQYF
TRBV27	TRBJ1-4	TRBD1	-	TGTGCCAGCAGTAAGCTACAGGGGAAGAATGAAAAACTGTTTTTT	CASSKLQGKNEKLFF
TRBV7-9	TRBJ2-1	TRBD2	-	TGTGCCAGCAGCGGACGGGAGGGCTCCTACAATGAGCAGTTCTTC	CASSGREGSYNEQFF
TRBV19	TRBJ2-7	TRBD2	-	TGTGCCAGTAGTGTGGTAGCGGGACACTCCTACGAGCAGTACTTC	CASSVVAGHSYEQYF
TRBV18	TRBJ1-4	-	-	TGTGCCAGCCTCCATACCCAGGGGCAAGAAAAACTGTTTTTT	CASLHTQGQEKLFF
TRBV15	TRBJ2-7	-	-	TGTGCCACCAGCAGACGCTCCGGGGAAGAGCAGTACTTC	CATSRRSGEEQYF
TRBV28	TRBJ2-7	TRBD2	-	TGTGCCACCAAGGGCGGGGGGCCCTCCTACGAGCAGTACTTC	CATKGGGPSYEQYF
TRBV30	TRBJ2-3	-	once	TGTGCCTGGAGTGTGGGCCCTGTGGATACGCAGTATTTT	CAWSVGPVDTQYF
TRBV7-2	TRBJ2-3	TRBD2	-	TGTGCCAGCATCGCGACTAGCGGGTTCGATACGCAGTATTTT	CASIATSGFDTQYF
TRBV6-4	TRBJ2-3	TRBD2	-	TGTGCCAGCAGTGGGACTAGCGGGGGCACAGATACGCAGTATTTT	CASSGTSGGTDTQYF